The source of this T cell receptor beta chain is a study of prognosis after radiotherapy for stage I lung cancer. A draw of around 6 milliliters of peripheral blood took place at each of two time points. This clonotype was seen ten or more times. The antigen is not known. Overall study results and limits: Differing TRBV and TRBJ gene usage was reportedly seen between patients with and without metastases.

The study amplified the TCR beta CDR3 region from genomic DNA. This amplification was carried out by two rounds of multiplex PCR. Primers (each specific to one TRBV or TRBJ gene) were used in first-round PCR. From the multiplex PCR reads, TCRdb called clonotypes with MiXCR, one entry per CDR3 protein. The table records about 35,000 distinct CDR3 sequences, approximately 32% of them present only once. There are 13 residues in the CDR3. V lost 5 bases and J lost 5, with 12 bases in between. Germline V gives CDR1 MRHNA, CDR2 SNTAGT. The V call is TRBV6-4, the J call TRBJ1-2; D remains unclear. This material consisted of PBMCs, taken before or after stereotactic body radiation therapy (not recorded which). The receptor comes from a donor over 45 with non-small cell lung cancer. DNA for the CDR3: TGTGCCAGCAGTCCCCCGGGATTTTATGGCTACACCTTC. Protein: CASSPPGFYGYTF.